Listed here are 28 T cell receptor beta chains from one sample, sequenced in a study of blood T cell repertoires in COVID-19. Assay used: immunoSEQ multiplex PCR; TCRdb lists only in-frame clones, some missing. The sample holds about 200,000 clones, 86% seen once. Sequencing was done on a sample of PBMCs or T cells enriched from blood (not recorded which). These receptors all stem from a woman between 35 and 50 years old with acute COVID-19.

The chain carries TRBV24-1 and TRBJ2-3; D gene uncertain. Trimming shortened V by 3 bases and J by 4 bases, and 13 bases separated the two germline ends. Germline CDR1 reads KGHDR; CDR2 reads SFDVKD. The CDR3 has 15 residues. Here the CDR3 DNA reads TGTGCCACCAGTGATCCCCGCGGTCCCTCAGATACGCAGTATTTT. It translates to CATSDPRGPSDTQYF.

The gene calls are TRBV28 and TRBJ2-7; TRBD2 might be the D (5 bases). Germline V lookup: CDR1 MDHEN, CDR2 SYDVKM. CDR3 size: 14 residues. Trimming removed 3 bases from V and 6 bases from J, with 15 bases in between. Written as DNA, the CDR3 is TGTGCCAGCAGTTTTCGAGGGAGTAGCTCCGAGCAGTACTTC. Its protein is CASSFRGSSSEQYF.

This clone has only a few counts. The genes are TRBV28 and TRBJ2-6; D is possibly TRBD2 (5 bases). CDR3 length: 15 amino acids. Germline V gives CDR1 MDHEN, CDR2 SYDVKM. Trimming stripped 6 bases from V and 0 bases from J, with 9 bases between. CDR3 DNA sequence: TGTGCCAGCAGCCACGCGGGCTCTGGGGCCAACGTCCTGACTTTC. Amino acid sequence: CASSHAGSGANVLTF. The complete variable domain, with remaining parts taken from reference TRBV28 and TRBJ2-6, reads DVKVTQSSRYLVKRTGEKVFLECVQDMDHENMFWYRQDPGLGLRLIYFSYDVKMKEKGDIPEGYSVSREKKERFSLILESASTNQTSMYLCASSHAGSGANVLTFGAGSRLTVL.

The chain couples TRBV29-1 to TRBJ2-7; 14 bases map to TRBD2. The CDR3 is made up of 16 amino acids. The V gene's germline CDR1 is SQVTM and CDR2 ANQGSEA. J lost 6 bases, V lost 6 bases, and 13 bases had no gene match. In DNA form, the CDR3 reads TGCAGCGTCCAAAAAGAGACTAGCGGGAGGGGTGGCGAGCAGTACTTC. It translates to CSVQKETSGRGGEQYF.

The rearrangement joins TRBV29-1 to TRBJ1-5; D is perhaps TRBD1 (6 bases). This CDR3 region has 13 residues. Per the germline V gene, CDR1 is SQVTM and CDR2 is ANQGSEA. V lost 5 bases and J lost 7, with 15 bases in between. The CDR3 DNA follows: TGCAGCGTTTCACAGGGAAGGGAGCAGCCCCAGCATTTT. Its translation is CSVSQGREQPQHF.

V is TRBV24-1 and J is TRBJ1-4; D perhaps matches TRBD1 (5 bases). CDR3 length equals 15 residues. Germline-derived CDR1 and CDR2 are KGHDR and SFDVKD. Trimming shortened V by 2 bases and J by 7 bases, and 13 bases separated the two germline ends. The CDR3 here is CATSDSGGEGEKLFF. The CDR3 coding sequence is TGTGCCACCAGTGATTCGGGGGGAGAGGGTGAAAAACTGTTTTTT.

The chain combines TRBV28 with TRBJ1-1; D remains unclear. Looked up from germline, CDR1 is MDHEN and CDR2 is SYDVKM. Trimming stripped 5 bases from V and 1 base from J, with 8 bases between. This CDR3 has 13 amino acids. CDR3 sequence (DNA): TGTGCCAGCAGTCCCGGGTGGAACACTGAAGCTTTCTTT. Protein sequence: CASSPGWNTEAFF.

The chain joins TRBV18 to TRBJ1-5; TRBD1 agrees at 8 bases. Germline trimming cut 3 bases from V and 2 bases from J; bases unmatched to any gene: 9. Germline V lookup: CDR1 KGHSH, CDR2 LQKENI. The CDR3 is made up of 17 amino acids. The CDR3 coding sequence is TGTGCCAGCTCACCGCCCAGGACAGGGAACGGCAATCAGCCCCAGCATTTT. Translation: CASSPPRTGNGNQPQHF.

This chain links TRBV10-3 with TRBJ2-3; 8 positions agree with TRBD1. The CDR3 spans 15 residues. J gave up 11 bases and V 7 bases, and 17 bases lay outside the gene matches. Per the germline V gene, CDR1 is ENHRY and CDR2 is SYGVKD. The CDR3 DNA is TGTGCCATCAAGGTTGGGACAGGCACAGATACGCAGCAGTATTTT. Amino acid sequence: CAIKVGTGTDTQQYF.

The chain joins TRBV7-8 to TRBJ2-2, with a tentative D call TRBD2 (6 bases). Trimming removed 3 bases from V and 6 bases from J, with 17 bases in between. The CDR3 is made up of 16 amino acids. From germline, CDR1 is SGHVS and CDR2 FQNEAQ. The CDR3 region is CASSLGGGAIPGELFF. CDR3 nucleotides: TGTGCCAGCAGCTTGGGAGGCGGGGCGATACCCGGGGAGCTGTTTTTT.

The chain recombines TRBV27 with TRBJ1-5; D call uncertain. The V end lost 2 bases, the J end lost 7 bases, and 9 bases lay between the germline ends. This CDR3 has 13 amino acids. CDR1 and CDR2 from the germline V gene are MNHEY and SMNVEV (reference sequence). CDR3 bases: TGTGCCAGCAGTTTAGCGCCCTTACAGCCCCAGCATTTT. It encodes CASSLAPLQPQHF.

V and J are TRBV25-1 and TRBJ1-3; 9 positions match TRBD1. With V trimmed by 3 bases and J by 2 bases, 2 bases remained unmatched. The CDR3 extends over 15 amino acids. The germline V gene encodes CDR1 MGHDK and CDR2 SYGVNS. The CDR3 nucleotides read TGTGCCAGCAGTGAGGGACAGGGTGCTGGAAACACCATATATTTT. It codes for CASSEGQGAGNTIYF.

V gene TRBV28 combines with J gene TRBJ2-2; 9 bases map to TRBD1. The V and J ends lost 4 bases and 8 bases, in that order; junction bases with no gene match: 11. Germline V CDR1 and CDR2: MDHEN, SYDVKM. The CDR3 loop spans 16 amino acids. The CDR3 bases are TGTGCCAGCAGTTCCCTGGGACAGGGCAAGCAGGGGGAGCTGTTTTTT. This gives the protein CASSSLGQGKQGELFF.

CDR3: CASSSERGVYNEQFF. The DNA for the CDR3 is TGTGCCAGCAGTTCCGAGCGGGGGGTGTACAATGAGCAGTTCTTC. The chain recombines TRBV27 with TRBJ2-1; 9 nucleotides match TRBD2. Losses at the gene ends were 4 bases for V and 4 bases for J; bases not matched to a gene: 5. The CDR3 has 15 residues. Germline CDR1 reads MNHEY; CDR2 reads SMNVEV (reference sequence).

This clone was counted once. The CDR3 reads CASSEEREWDEQFF. CDR3 sequence (DNA): TGCGCCAGCAGTGAGGAGCGGGAGTGGGATGAGCAGTTCTTC. The chain carries TRBV10-1 and TRBJ2-1, with TRBD2 identical over 8 bases. This CDR3 contains 14 residues. The junction had 5 bases not matched to a gene; V was cut back by 2 bases and J by 8 bases. Germline lookup yields CDR1 WNHNN and CDR2 SYGVQD (reference sequence).

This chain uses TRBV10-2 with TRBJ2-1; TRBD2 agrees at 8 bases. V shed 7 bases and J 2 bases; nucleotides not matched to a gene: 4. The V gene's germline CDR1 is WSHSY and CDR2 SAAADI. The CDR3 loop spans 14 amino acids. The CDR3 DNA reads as TGCGCCAGCAAAGCGGGAGTTACCTACAATGAGCAGTTCTTC. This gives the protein CASKAGVTYNEQFF.

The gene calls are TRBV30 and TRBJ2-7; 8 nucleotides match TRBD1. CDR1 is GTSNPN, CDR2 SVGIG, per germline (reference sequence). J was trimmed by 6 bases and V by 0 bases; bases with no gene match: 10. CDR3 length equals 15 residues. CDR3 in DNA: TGTGCCTGGAGTGTACTGGACAGGGCGCTCGGCGAGCAGTACTTC. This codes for CAWSVLDRALGEQYF.

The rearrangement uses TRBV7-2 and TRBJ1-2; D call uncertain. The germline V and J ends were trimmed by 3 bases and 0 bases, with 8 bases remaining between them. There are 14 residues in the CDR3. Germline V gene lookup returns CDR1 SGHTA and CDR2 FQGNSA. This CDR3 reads CASSFSTSNYGYTF. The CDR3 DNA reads TGTGCCAGCAGCTTTTCTACCTCTAACTATGGCTACACCTTC.

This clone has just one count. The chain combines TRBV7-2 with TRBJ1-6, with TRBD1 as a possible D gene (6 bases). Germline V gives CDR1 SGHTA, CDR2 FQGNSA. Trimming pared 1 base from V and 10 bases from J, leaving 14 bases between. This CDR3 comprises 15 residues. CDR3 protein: CASSLGTASESPLHF. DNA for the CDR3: TGTGCCAGCAGCTTAGGGACAGCTTCAGAATCACCCCTCCACTTT.

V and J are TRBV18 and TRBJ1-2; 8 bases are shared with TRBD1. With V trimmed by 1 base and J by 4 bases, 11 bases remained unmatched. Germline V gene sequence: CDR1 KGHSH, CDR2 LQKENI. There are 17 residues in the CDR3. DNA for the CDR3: TGTGCCAGCTCACCACGAGAAGCAGGGGGCGCAGGCTATGGCTACACCTTC. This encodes CASSPREAGGAGYGYTF.

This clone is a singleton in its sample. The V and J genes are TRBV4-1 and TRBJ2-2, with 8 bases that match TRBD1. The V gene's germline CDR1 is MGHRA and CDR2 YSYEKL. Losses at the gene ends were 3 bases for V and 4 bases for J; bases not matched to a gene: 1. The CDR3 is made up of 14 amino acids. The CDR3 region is CASSHGQGTGELFF. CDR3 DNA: TGCGCCAGCAGCCATGGACAGGGCACCGGGGAGCTGTTTTTT.

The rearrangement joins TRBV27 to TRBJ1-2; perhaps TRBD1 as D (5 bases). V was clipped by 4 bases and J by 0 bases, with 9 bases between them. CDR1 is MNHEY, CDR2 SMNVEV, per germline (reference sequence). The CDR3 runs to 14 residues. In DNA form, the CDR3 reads TGTGCCAGCAGTTATCAGGGAACTAACTATGGCTACACCTTC. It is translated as CASSYQGTNYGYTF.

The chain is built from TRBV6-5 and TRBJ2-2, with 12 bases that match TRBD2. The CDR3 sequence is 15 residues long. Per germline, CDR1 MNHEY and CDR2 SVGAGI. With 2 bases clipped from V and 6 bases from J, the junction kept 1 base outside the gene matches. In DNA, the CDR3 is TGTGCCAGCAGTTACGCTAGCGGGAGGGCCGGGGAGCTGTTTTTT. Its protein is CASSYASGRAGELFF.

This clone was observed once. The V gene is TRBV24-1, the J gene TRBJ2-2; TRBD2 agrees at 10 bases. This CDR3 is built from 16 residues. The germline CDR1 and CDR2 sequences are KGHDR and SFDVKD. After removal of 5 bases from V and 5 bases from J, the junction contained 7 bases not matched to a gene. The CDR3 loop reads CATSASLAGLTGELFF. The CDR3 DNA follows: TGTGCCACCAGTGCGTCACTAGCGGGACTAACCGGGGAGCTGTTTTTT.

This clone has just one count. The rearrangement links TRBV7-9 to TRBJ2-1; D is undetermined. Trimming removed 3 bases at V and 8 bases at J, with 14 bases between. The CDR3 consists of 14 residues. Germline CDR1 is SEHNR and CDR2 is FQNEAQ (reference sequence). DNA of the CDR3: TGTGCCAGCAGCTTCGAAGACTCCTGGGATGAGCAGTTCTTC. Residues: CASSFEDSWDEQFF.

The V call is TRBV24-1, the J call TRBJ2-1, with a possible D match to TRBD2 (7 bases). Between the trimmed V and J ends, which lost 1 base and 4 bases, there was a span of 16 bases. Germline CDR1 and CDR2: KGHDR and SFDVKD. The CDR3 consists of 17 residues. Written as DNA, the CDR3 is TGTGCCACCAGTGATTTTCGGCTAGCGGACAGATACAATGAGCAGTTCTTC. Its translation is CATSDFRLADRYNEQFF.

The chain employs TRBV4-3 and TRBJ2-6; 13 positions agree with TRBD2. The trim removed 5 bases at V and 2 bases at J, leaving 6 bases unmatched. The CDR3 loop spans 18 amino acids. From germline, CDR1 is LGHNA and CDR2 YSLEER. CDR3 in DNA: TGCGCCAGCAGCAGTAGACTAGCGGGAGGACCTGGGGCCAACGTCCTGACTTTC. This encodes CASSSRLAGGPGANVLTF.

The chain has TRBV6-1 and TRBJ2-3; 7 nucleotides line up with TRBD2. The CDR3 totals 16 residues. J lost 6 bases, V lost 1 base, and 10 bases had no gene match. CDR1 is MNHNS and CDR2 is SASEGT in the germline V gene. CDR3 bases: TGTGCCAGCAGTGAAGAAGACGGGAGGCCCCCCGATACGCAGTATTTT. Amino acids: CASSEEDGRPPDTQYF.